This T cell receptor beta chain originates from a study of long-term antiretroviral therapy in people with HIV. General study results and limits: The study found narrower CDR3 length ranges in HIV repertoires than in controls.

Samples were assayed with immunoSEQ v3.0 at survey level. The protocol was immunoSEQ multiplex PCR, while the TCRdb copy is restricted to in-frame clones and leaves out a portion. The table includes tens of thousands of clones, approximately 80% detected once. The CDR3 has 14 amino acids. The germline V gene has CDR1 SNHLY and CDR2 FYNNEI. The germline V and J ends were trimmed by 10 bases and 5 bases, with 21 bases remaining between them. Worth noting for this clone: Its matching antigen is unknown.

V usage is TRBV2 and J usage is TRBJ2-7; TRBD2 might be the D (6 bases). Sequences were derived from unsorted PBMCs, sampled 0.3 years after starting antiretroviral therapy. This clonotype originated in a man between 45 and 60 years old with HIV. In DNA, the CDR3 is TGTGCCACCCAACAGCGGGTAGCGTTACACGAGCAGTACTTC. Residues: CATQQRVALHEQYF.